This T cell receptor beta chain is from a study of CD8 T cells in ankylosing spondylitis (dated 2017 in TCRdb). Regarding the complete study: The study profiled T cell receptor beta repertoires in healthy donors and ankylosing spondylitis patients to find disease-linked TCR variants. The full study cohort was made up of about 25 ankylosing spondylitis patients and approximately 100 healthy donors. Peripheral blood samples were taken, and synovial fluid was additionally collected from ankylosing spondylitis patients.

What the work shows at the level of the full study, not this receptor alone: The disease-linked clones had a CD8+ phenotype and were found at relatively low frequencies in peripheral blood. Some motif variants were previously reported in synovial fluid and blood of reactive arthritis patients, suggesting common disease-initiation mechanisms. According to the report, matched synovial fluid samples from ankylosing spondylitis patients were significantly enriched for the disease-linked clones. Blood from ankylosing spondylitis patients appeared to be characterized by a TCR beta motif made up of about 8 highly homologous amino acid variants.

Reads for this sample came from an Illumina HiSeq 2500. Quantitative 5'-RACE with molecular barcodes was used to prepare TCR beta libraries. The study's processing was this. Disease-linked TCR variants were identified with a new computational method built on a probabilistic model of VDJ rearrangement. Using fastp trimming at Q25 and MiXCR clonotype assembly, TCRdb reanalyzed the public sequencing data and kept in-frame beta chains. Entries are consolidated by CDR3 protein sequence, retaining the most common genes and DNA. In this record, the V and J calls reflect TCRdb's handling and not the investigators' own analysis. A total of about 280,000 distinct CDR3 sequences appear in this sample, 20% of them only once. The ten largest account for about 8.2% of the sample. Worth noting for this clonotype: Its antigen has not been determined. No much larger clonotype is one base removed from it; base qualities were not supplied.

A distance of 11 bases separates the germline ends of V and J, which lose 1 base and 7 bases respectively. The CDR3, cysteine through phenylalanine, is 14 amino acids long. Only CDR3 DNA is held: 42 bases, read in frame from base 1. CDR1 SGHVS and CDR2 FQNEAQ were looked up in the germline V gene. Sequencing used blood, either unsorted or a sorted T cell fraction (not recorded which). The receptor was isolated from a male donor with ankylosing spondylitis or in good health (not recorded which). The rearranged segments are TRBV7-8 and TRBJ2-1; no D gene is confidently identified. The nucleotide sequence reads as follows: TGTGCCAGCAGCTTAGTGTCACAGATTAATGAGCAGTTCTTC. It translates to CASSLVSQINEQFF.